A selection of T cell receptor beta chains follows, all from one sample in a study of memory CD4+ T cells and cytomegalovirus serostatus. Clones were read by immunoSEQ multiplex PCR, and TCRdb kept only the in-frame ones, dropping some. The repertoire has 50,000 to 65,000 clones, about four fifths of them found once; the top ten carry more than 1.1%. The sample consisted of memory CD4+ T cells from blood. The source of these receptors is an adult in good health and CMV-seropositive. The CDR3 runs from the conserved cysteine through the conserved F or W. D genes are given only for firm matches. Size is omitted from some rows. Given values are once, few, many or a class for expanded clones.

13,NA,once,TRBV6-5,TRBJ1-2,TGTGCCAGCAGACGACAGTCCAACTATGGCTACACCTTC,CASRRQSNYGYTF
14,NA,NA,TRBV10-3,TRBJ1-5,TGTGCCATCAGTGACTCATATAGCAATCAGCCCCAGCATTTT,CAISDSYSNQPQHF
15,TRBD1,NA,TRBV7-9,TRBJ1-4,TGTGCCAGCAGCTTAGGATGGGGACAGGGCGGAAAACTGTTTTTT,CASSLGWGQGGKLFF
13,NA,NA,TRBV2,TRBJ1-5,TGTGCCAGCACCCCGGGGGCCTGGCAGCCCCAGCATTTT,CASTPGAWQPQHF
15,TRBD2,NA,TRBV27,TRBJ2-1,TGTGCCAGCAGTTTTCGGGGGGGGAATTACAATGAGCAGTTCTTC,CASSFRGGNYNEQFF
18,NA,NA,TRBV5-6,TRBJ2-2,TGTGCCAGCAGCTTCCTGCAGCCCGCTACTCGAAACACCGGGGAGCTGTTTTTT,CASSFLQPATRNTGELFF
21,NA,NA,TRBV21-1,TRBJ1-1,TGTGCCAGCAGCAAAGATGCTACTGTAGAAATCATCTACAGGGAGGACACTGAAGCTTTCTTT,CASSKDATVEIIYREDTEAFF
15,NA,NA,TRBV6-1,TRBJ1-5,TGTGCCAGCAGTGGGGTACAGGGCTTAAATCAGCCCCAGCATTTT,CASSGVQGLNQPQHF
12,NA,NA,TRBV5-4,TRBJ2-5,TGTGCCAGCGGGGTCTTCCCCGAGACCCAGTACTTC,CASGVFPETQYF
13,TRBD1,NA,TRBV2,TRBJ1-1,TGTGCCAGCAGCGACAGGGCTGGCACTGAAGCTTTCTTT,CASSDRAGTEAFF
20,TRBD2,NA,TRBV18,TRBJ2-6,TGTGCCAGCTCACGGTACGGAACTAGCGGGAGGTACTCTGGGGCCAACGTCCTGACTTTC,CASSRYGTSGRYSGANVLTF
11,NA,NA,TRBV20-1,TRBJ1-1,TGCAGTGCTAAAGTGAACACTGAAGCTTTCTTT,CSAKVNTEAFF
13,NA,few,TRBV6-5,TRBJ2-1,TGTGCCACTAGGGCGGCTACGGGGAATGAGCAGTTCTTC,CATRAATGNEQFF
18,TRBD2,NA,TRBV7-2,TRBJ2-5,TGTGCCAGCAGCTTAGCACCGCGGGGGGGCCGAGAACAAGAGACCCAGTACTTC,CASSLAPRGGREQETQYF
13,NA,NA,TRBV6-5,TRBJ1-6,TGTGCCAGCAGTCCTACCCTCCAGGCACCCCTCCACTTT,CASSPTLQAPLHF
13,TRBD1,once,TRBV2,TRBJ1-6,TGTGCCAGCGAGGGACAGGGTAATTCACCCCTCCACTTT,CASEGQGNSPLHF
14,NA,NA,TRBV19,TRBJ2-3,TGTGCCAGTAGTCCCCGACAGGGCACAGATACGCAGTATTTT,CASSPRQGTDTQYF
15,NA,NA,TRBV5-1,TRBJ1-2,TGCGCCAGCAGCTTGGGTGAGCGCCTGACCTATGGCTACACCTTC,CASSLGERLTYGYTF
14,NA,NA,TRBV5-5,TRBJ1-4,TGTGCCAGCAGCATGAGGACGCAAACCGAAAAACTGTTTTTT,CASSMRTQTEKLFF
15,TRBD1,few,TRBV5-1,TRBJ1-2,TGCGCCAGCAGCCCCTCCGGACAGGGGTATTTTGGCTACACCTTC,CASSPSGQGYFGYTF
12,NA,NA,TRBV5-1,TRBJ2-3,TGCGCCAGTACCAAAGACGGATTGGCGCAGTATTTT,CASTKDGLAQYF
14,NA,NA,TRBV7-2,TRBJ1-1,TGTGCCAGCAGCCCCACGAGGGGAAGCAATGAAGCTTTCTTT,CASSPTRGSNEAFF
16,NA,once,TRBV6-6,TRBJ2-7,TGTGCCAGCAGTCCCCCTTTGGGGCTGGAATCCTACGAGCAGTACTTC,CASSPPLGLESYEQYF
15,NA,NA,TRBV2,TRBJ1-1,TGTGCCAGCACCGGGAACCCCACCTTGAACACTGAAGCTTTCTTT,CASTGNPTLNTEAFF
12,NA,NA,TRBV29-1,TRBJ1-4,TGCAGCGTAGATGACGGGGGTGAAAAACTGTTTTTT,CSVDDGGEKLFF
16,NA,NA,TRBV7-2,TRBJ2-7,TGTGCCAGCAGCGCGGGGCGCCGACAGGGCCTCGACGAGCAGTACTTC,CASSAGRRQGLDEQYF
13,NA,NA,TRBV6-5,TRBJ2-2,TGTGCCAGCAGTTTTCTAGGGTCCGGGGAGCTGTTTTTT,CASSFLGSGELFF
14,NA,NA,TRBV7-8,TRBJ1-1,TGTGCCAGCAGCAAACCGGGAGAGGGCACTGAAGCTTTCTTT,CASSKPGEGTEAFF
14,NA,NA,TRBV6-5,TRBJ2-7,TGTGCCAGCAGTCTCGTTGAGGGGGGCTACGAGCAGTACTTC,CASSLVEGGYEQYF
15,TRBD1,NA,TRBV5-4,TRBJ2-1,TGTGCCAGCAGCCTACGGACAGGGGGGGATGATGAGCAGTTCTTC,CASSLRTGGDDEQFF
16,TRBD2,NA,TRBV19,TRBJ2-1,TGTGCCAGTACCCGGAGGACTAGCGACCGATACAATGAGCAGTTCTTC,CASTRRTSDRYNEQFF
15,NA,NA,TRBV28,TRBJ2-4,TGTGCCAGCAGTGAGCTACAGAGAGCCAAAAACATTCAGTACTTC,CASSELQRAKNIQYF
12,NA,NA,TRBV25-1,TRBJ1-2,TGTGCCAGCAGTGAGCAGGGCAGGGGCTACACCTTC,CASSEQGRGYTF
17,TRBD1,NA,TRBV5-4,TRBJ2-7,TGTGCCAGCAGCTTCGCCGGGACAGCCACCACGGGCCACGAGCAGTACTTC,CASSFAGTATTGHEQYF
13,NA,NA,TRBV30,TRBJ1-5,TGTGCCTGGACAGTAGATAGCAATCAGCCCCAGCATTTT,CAWTVDSNQPQHF
16,TRBD2,NA,TRBV28,TRBJ2-2,TGTGCCAGCAGTTTGGGACTAGCGGGAGGCACCGGGGAGCTGTTTTTT,CASSLGLAGGTGELFF
15,TRBD1,NA,TRBV2,TRBJ2-3,TGTGCCAGCATTTTCCAGGGGGCGAGCACAGATACGCAGTATTTT,CASIFQGASTDTQYF
15,TRBD2,NA,TRBV5-4,TRBJ2-5,TGTGCCAGCAGCCCGACTAGCTTGGGGGAAGAGACCCAGTACTTC,CASSPTSLGEETQYF
16,NA,NA,TRBV6-5,TRBJ1-2,TGTGCCAGCAGTTGTGTTATTATGCGAAAGACCTATGGCTACACCTTC,CASSCVIMRKTYGYTF
17,TRBD1,NA,TRBV28,TRBJ1-6,TGTGCCAGCAGTCGACAACAGGGGGCTAGGTTAGGGTCACCCCTCCACTTT,CASSRQQGARLGSPLHF
15,NA,NA,TRBV19,TRBJ2-2,TGTGCCAGTAGTCCTTGGGAGAAGAACACCGGGGAGCTGTTTTTT,CASSPWEKNTGELFF
15,NA,once,TRBV5-4,TRBJ2-5,TGTGCCAGCAGCTTGGGTGGGAGTGGGGGAGAGACCCAGTACTTC,CASSLGGSGGETQYF
14,NA,once,TRBV2,TRBJ2-2,TGTGCCAGCAGTGAAGAACTAGTGGCCGGGGAGCTGTTTTTT,CASSEELVAGELFF
13,NA,few,TRBV15,TRBJ1-1,TGTGCCACCAGCAGAGACATGAACACTGAAGCTTTCTTT,CATSRDMNTEAFF
14,NA,NA,TRBV13,TRBJ2-1,TGTGCCAGCAGCCGGTCCCCGCACCACAATGAGCAGTTCTTC,CASSRSPHHNEQFF
13,NA,NA,TRBV7-9,TRBJ1-3,TGTGCCAGCAGCTTAGTATCAGAAAACACCATATATTTT,CASSLVSENTIYF
14,TRBD1,NA,TRBV4-3,TRBJ1-2,TGCGCCAGCAGCCAAGAGAGGGCAGGGGGCGGCTACACCTTC,CASSQERAGGGYTF
15,NA,few,TRBV12-5,TRBJ1-1,TGTGCTAGTGGACCCCCAAGGACGGTGAACACTGAAGCTTTCTTT,CASGPPRTVNTEAFF
14,TRBD1,NA,TRBV10-3,TRBJ2-3,TGTGCCATCAGTGACACAGGGGGTACAGATACGCAGTATTTT,CAISDTGGTDTQYF
15,TRBD1,NA,TRBV9,TRBJ2-1,TGTGCCAGCAGCGAGCGGGACAGGGGTTGGAATGAGCAGTTCTTC,CASSERDRGWNEQFF
16,TRBD2,NA,TRBV5-4,TRBJ2-1,TGTGCCAGCAGCTGGGCGGGCGCGGGAGCCAGCTATGAGCAGTTCTTC,CASSWAGAGASYEQFF
16,TRBD2,once,TRBV4-1,TRBJ2-7,TGCGCCAGCAGCCAAGAGGTTGGACTAGCGGGCTCCGAGCAGTACTTC,CASSQEVGLAGSEQYF
14,NA,NA,TRBV6-6,TRBJ1-1,TGTGCCAGCAGGAAATCGGGGCCGAACACTGAAGCTTTCTTT,CASRKSGPNTEAFF
15,TRBD1,NA,TRBV7-8,TRBJ2-7,TGTGCCAGCAGCTCCCCGGGACAGGGTGTGGGCGAGCAGTACTTC,CASSSPGQGVGEQYF
13,TRBD1,NA,TRBV30,TRBJ1-5,TGTGCCTGGAGTGTCCAGGGGGATCAGCCCCAGCATTTT,CAWSVQGDQPQHF
15,TRBD1,NA,TRBV11-2,TRBJ2-3,TGTGCCAGCAGCTTAGGGGACAGGGACACAGATACGCAGTATTTT,CASSLGDRDTDTQYF
15,NA,NA,TRBV7-2,TRBJ2-1,TGTGCCAGCAGCTTAGTAGGGGGCTCCTACAATGAGCAGTTCTTC,CASSLVGGSYNEQFF
13,NA,NA,TRBV18,TRBJ1-5,TGTGCCAGCTCACGACAGGACAATCAGCCCCAGCATTTT,CASSRQDNQPQHF
12,NA,NA,TRBV11-2,TRBJ2-2,TGTGCCAGCAGCTTAGCGGGCAGGGAGCTGTTTTTT,CASSLAGRELFF
16,NA,once,TRBV15,TRBJ2-7,TGTGCCACCAGCAGAGGAGGCAGGTTGAGCTCCTACGAGCAGTACTTC,CATSRGGRLSSYEQYF